Listed below are T cell receptor beta chains from one sample, sequenced in a study of blood T cell repertoires in COVID-19. Sequencing was performed with immunoSEQ multiplex PCR; in TCRdb, only in-frame clones are kept and a portion is missing. This table has 110,000 or so clones, 70% to 90% appearing once. Sequenced material: peripheral blood. Receptor source: an older woman who had recovered from COVID-19. The CDR3 runs from the conserved cysteine through the conserved F or W. Fields, in order: clone size, D gene, J gene, V gene, CDR3 DNA, CDR3 protein. The D gene is left open where the match is weak. Size values are once, few and many counts, or a class for expanded clones, and some rows have none.

>.|.|TRBJ2-7|TRBV3-1/TRBV3-2
TGTGCCAGCGGCGGCCCGACCTACGAGCAGTACTTC
CASGGPTYEQYF
>.|TRBD1|TRBJ2-5|TRBV2
TGTGCCAGCAGCCGGGACAGGCAAGAGACCCAGTACTTC
CASSRDRQETQYF
>.|TRBD1|TRBJ1-6|TRBV9
TGTGCCAGCAGGGGGCCAGGGGGTTCACCCCTCCACTTT
CASRGPGGSPLHF
>.|.|TRBJ2-3|TRBV18
TGTGCCAGCTCACCAGCGGGCGTCACAGATACGCAGTATTTT
CASSPAGVTDTQYF
>.|.|TRBJ1-4|TRBV28
TGTGCCTCCACTGCAACTAATGAAAAACTGTTTTTT
CASTATNEKLFF
>.|.|TRBJ2-3|TRBV5-1
TGCGCCAGCAGCCAGTATCTAGGCACAGATACGCAGTATTTT
CASSQYLGTDTQYF
>.|.|TRBJ1-5|TRBV5-6
TGTGCCAGCAGCTTGTATGGGACAACTACCAATCAGCCCCAGCATTTT
CASSLYGTTTNQPQHF
>.|TRBD2|TRBJ2-1|TRBV5-1
TGCGCCAGCAGCAAACTAGCGGGAGTACTAAATGAGCAGTTCTTC
CASSKLAGVLNEQFF
>.|TRBD1|TRBJ1-2|TRBV9
TGTGCCAGCAGCGTATCCGCAGGGGGGCACTATGGCTACACCTTC
CASSVSAGGHYGYTF
>once|.|TRBJ2-7|TRBV6-5
TGTGCCAGCAGGCGGGCCGTTTCCTACGAGCAGTACTTC
CASRRAVSYEQYF
>.|.|TRBJ1-1|TRBV20-1
TGCAGTGCTAGCTCGGACACTGAAGCTTTCTTT
CSASSDTEAFF
>.|.|TRBJ1-1|TRBV28
TGTGCCAGCAGTTTTGCAGGGCCACTGCCCTCGTCGGCTTTCTTT
CASSFAGPLPSSAFF
>few|.|TRBJ1-2|TRBV28
TGTGCCAGCAGTTTTGGGGGCGCCTACTATGGCTACACCTTC
CASSFGGAYYGYTF
>.|.|TRBJ2-7|TRBV28
TGTGCCAGCTCGCAAGTCGGCTACGAGCAGTACTTC
CASSQVGYEQYF
>.|.|TRBJ1-2|TRBV19
TGTGCCAGTAGTATGACAGGCCTCCTTCGAGGCTACACCTTC
CASSMTGLLRGYTF
>.|.|TRBJ2-7|TRBV28
TGTGCCAGCATCCCAGTGGGAGGCGAGCAGTACTTC
CASIPVGGEQYF
>.|.|TRBJ2-3|TRBV6-2/TRBV6-3
TGTGCCAGCAGTTTTAGGGACTACAGGGGGGCAGATACGCAGTATTTT
CASSFRDYRGADTQYF
>once|.|TRBJ1-1|TRBV7-3
TGTGCCAGCAGCTTACTAGGCCTCTCCCGAGACACTGAAGCTTTCTTT
CASSLLGLSRDTEAFF